These 21 T cell receptor beta chains share one sample of origin, sequenced in a study of blood T cells in healthy people across ages. Primed by a sample-barcoded 5' primer and a J-beta primer mix, a second PCR proceeded for 7 to 11 cycles. Each CDR3 protein gets one entry after TCRdb re-called the 5' RACE reads with MiXCR. The sample comprises some 700,000 distinct CDR3 sequences, 20% to 25% of which are singletons, and around a fifth rests with the top ten. Sequences were obtained from blood. Receptor source: a man aged 65 to 79 in good health.

Only a few counts were recorded for this clonotype. The chain uses TRBV10-3 and TRBJ2-1; 10 bases match TRBD1. This CDR3 has 14 amino acids. V dropped 8 bases and J dropped 5; count of bases not matched to a gene: 6. Per germline, CDR1 ENHRY and CDR2 SYGVKD. Written as DNA, the CDR3 is TGTGCCATCGGGACAGGGGTTCTCGACAATGAGCAGTTCTTC. It yields the protein CAIGTGVLDNEQFF.

V and J are TRBV29-1 and TRBJ1-4, with TRBD1 as a possible D gene (6 bases). This CDR3 comprises 11 residues. The germline V gene has CDR1 SQVTM and CDR2 ANQGSEA. V was pared by 4 bases and J by 15 bases, with 15 bases between. Here the CDR3 reads CSVALGGRMFF. As DNA, the CDR3 is TGCAGCGTTGCCTTGGGGGGCCGAATGTTTTTT.

This clonotype came up many times. The junction departs from the called germline gene at one end, perhaps through a read error. The chain links TRBV5-1 to TRBJ2-3; tentatively, D is TRBD1 or TRBD2 (5 bases each). The CDR3 length is 15 residues. The germline gives CDR1 SGHRS, CDR2 YFSETQ. The DNA of the CDR3 is TGTGCCAGCAGCTTAGAGGGGCGTAGCACAGATACGCAGTATTTT. Amino acids: CASSLEGRSTDTQYF.

This chain connects TRBV7-7 to TRBJ2-3; D is undetermined. This CDR3 spans 19 amino acids. The germline V and J ends were trimmed by 1 base and 0 bases, with 20 bases remaining between them. Germline CDR1 reads SSHAT; CDR2 reads FNYEAQ (reference sequence). The CDR3 coding sequence is TGTGCCAGCAGCTTAGGTGCCCAGACCGGGTCTCGTAGCACAGATACGCAGTATTTT. It specifies CASSLGAQTGSRSTDTQYF.

This clonotype was observed many times. The J gene is TRBJ2-1, the V gene TRBV7-9; TRBD2 aligns across 9 bases. After removal of 8 bases from V and 9 bases from J, the junction contained 8 bases not matched to a gene. Germline V lookup: CDR1 SEHNR, CDR2 FQNEAQ (reference sequence). CDR3 length equals 13 residues. The CDR3, as DNA: TGTGCCAGCGTAGTAGCGGGAGCTGGTGAGCAGTTCTTC. Its translation: CASVVAGAGEQFF.

The rearrangement uses TRBV3-1 and TRBJ2-5; TRBD2 is a possible D gene (5 bases). The end of the DNA aligns better with TRBJ2-7, so the J call may be wrong. Germline CDR1 LGHDT, CDR2 YNNKEL (reference sequence). The CDR3 covers 13 residues. The CDR3 spells CASSLFTGFEQYF. The CDR3 DNA sequence: TGTGCCAGCAGCCTTTTTACGGGATTCGAGCAGTACTTC.

This clonotype was counted ten times or more. CDR3: CASSPPGQSYGYTF. CDR3 bases: TGTGCCAGCAGTCCTCCGGGACAGAGCTATGGCTACACCTTC. The chain combines TRBV6-5 with TRBJ1-2; 7 bases agree with TRBD1. CDR3 length equals 14 residues. Germline V CDR1 and CDR2: MNHEY, SVGAGI. Losses at the gene ends were 5 bases for V and 4 bases for J; bases not matched to a gene: 7.

The CDR3 nucleotides read TGTGCCTGGAGCCCACAGGACAATGAGCAGTTCTTC. Its translation is CAWSPQDNEQFF. The V and J genes are TRBV30 and TRBJ2-1; D is possibly TRBD1 (5 bases). Trimming cost V 3 bases and J 5 bases, with 8 bases left between them. CDR3 length equals 12 residues. Looked up from germline, CDR1 is GTSNPN and CDR2 is SVGIG (reference sequence).

This clonotype was counted between two and nine times. V gene TRBV9 combines with J gene TRBJ2-5, with D possibly being TRBD1 or TRBD2 (6 bases each). V dropped 0 bases and J dropped 5 bases, with 11 bases sitting between them. Looked up from germline, CDR1 is SGDLS and CDR2 is YYNGEE. The CDR3 covers 14 residues. The chain's CDR3 is CASSVAIGGETQYF. The CDR3 nucleotides read TGTGCCAGCAGCGTAGCTATCGGGGGCGAGACCCAGTACTTC.

This clonotype was seen only a few times. The rearrangement joins TRBV10-3 to TRBJ2-7; 7 nucleotides align to TRBD1. The CDR3 spans 15 residues. Germline CDR1 reads ENHRY; CDR2 reads SYGVKD. V lost 6 bases to trimming and J lost 0 bases; unmatched junction nucleotides: 8. The DNA of the CDR3 is TGTGCCATCAGAAACGACAGGGCGAGCTCCTACGAGCAGTACTTC. The encoded protein is CAIRNDRASSYEQYF.

This clonotype was counted many times. The chain couples TRBV29-1 to TRBJ2-3; D tentatively reads TRBD1 or TRBD2 (5 bases each). Trimming took 7 bases from V and 2 from J, leaving 13 bases between them. This CDR3 contains 13 residues. Germline V CDR1 and CDR2: SQVTM, ANQGSEA. CDR3 in DNA: TGCAGCGGCCGACGGGACCACACAGATACGCAGTATTTT. Translated, it gives CSGRRDHTDTQYF.

V gene TRBV6-1 combines with J gene TRBJ2-1, with 15 bases that match TRBD2. Germline V gene sequence: CDR1 MNHNS, CDR2 SASEGT. With V trimmed by 7 bases and J by 2 bases, 3 bases remained unmatched. The CDR3 covers 16 residues. Written as DNA, the CDR3 is TGTGCCAGCATCGGACTAGCGGGAGGGACCTACAATGAGCAGTTCTTC. It translates to CASIGLAGGTYNEQFF.

This clonotype was found many times. This chain joins TRBV4-3 and TRBJ2-4; TRBD1 matches 7 bases. This CDR3 spans 15 amino acids. V was pared by 0 bases and J by 6 bases, with 5 bases of the junction left unmatched. Germline CDR1 reads LGHNA; CDR2 reads YSLEER. The DNA for the CDR3 is TGCGCCAGCAGCCAAGACCCCGGGACAGTAAACATTCAGTACTTC. The encoded protein is CASSQDPGTVNIQYF.

This clonotype has just a few counts. This chain connects TRBV10-3 to TRBJ1-1; TRBD1 aligns across 7 bases. Germline CDR1 is ENHRY and CDR2 is SYGVKD. Trimming took 10 bases from V and 4 from J; bases not matched to a gene: 12. The CDR3 has 14 amino acids. In DNA form, the CDR3 reads TGTGCCACCACCCTTACAGGGGATACCACTGAAGCTTTCTTT. This sequence encodes CATTLTGDTTEAFF.

The rearrangement links TRBV7-9 to TRBJ2-5; perhaps TRBD1 as D (6 bases). V gave up 3 bases and J gave up 4 bases, with 12 bases separating them. The CDR3 runs to 14 residues. Germline V CDR1 and CDR2: SEHNR, FQNEAQ (reference sequence). Written as DNA, the CDR3 is TGTGCCAGCAGCTTTACGGGCAGGGGAGAGACCCAGTACTTC. This sequence encodes CASSFTGRGETQYF.

This chain joins TRBV2 and TRBJ2-5; TRBD2 matches 10 bases. Germline loops: CDR1 SNHLY, CDR2 FYNNEI. V dropped 6 bases and J dropped 1; count of bases not matched to a gene: 5. The CDR3 sequence is 15 residues long. Here the CDR3 DNA reads TGTGCCAGCAGGCGGACTAGCGGAGGCCAAGAGACCCAGTACTTC. Protein product: CASRRTSGGQETQYF.

This clonotype was detected only a few times. The chain joins TRBV9 to TRBJ2-1, with D perhaps matching TRBD1 (7 bases). V lost 5 bases and J lost 8, with 17 bases in between. The germline V gene encodes CDR1 SGDLS and CDR2 YYNGEE. This CDR3 is built from 14 residues. Here the CDR3 reads CASRMEGAVDEQFF. The CDR3 DNA is TGTGCCAGCAGGATGGAGGGGGCTGTTGATGAGCAGTTCTTC.

The J gene is TRBJ2-1, the V gene TRBV7-6; 11 nucleotides line up with TRBD2. Germline values: CDR1 SGHVS, CDR2 FNYEAQ. J was trimmed by 6 bases and V by 1 base; bases with no gene match: 5. This CDR3 is 16 amino acids long. The CDR3 loop is CASSLVASGGTNEQFF. Written as DNA, the CDR3 is TGTGCCAGCAGCTTAGTCGCTAGCGGGGGGACCAATGAGCAGTTCTTC.

This clonotype was counted once. J is TRBJ1-3 and V is TRBV27; 9 nucleotides line up with TRBD1. Looked up from germline, CDR1 is MNHEY and CDR2 is SMNVEV (reference sequence). With 5 bases clipped from V and 5 bases from J, the junction kept 10 bases outside the gene matches. The CDR3 extends over 16 amino acids. The CDR3 sequence is CASSPDFGTGRNTIYF. The DNA of the CDR3 is TGTGCCAGCAGTCCTGACTTTGGGACAGGGAGAAACACCATATATTTT.

The chain has TRBV7-2 and TRBJ2-1, with 7 bases identical to TRBD2. CDR1 is SGHTA and CDR2 is FQGNSA in the germline V gene. This CDR3 comprises 16 residues. V gave up 1 base and J gave up 4 bases; unmatched junction bases: 7. The CDR3 loop is CASSLVASGLYNEQFF. As DNA, the CDR3 is TGTGCCAGCAGCTTAGTGGCTAGCGGATTGTACAATGAGCAGTTCTTC.

This clonotype showed up just once. The chain joins TRBV7-2 to TRBJ2-2, with D possibly TRBD2 on 5 matching bases. The CDR3 is made up of 17 amino acids. Germline V CDR1 and CDR2: SGHTA, FQGNSA. Trimming shortened V by 2 bases and J by 4 bases, and 17 bases separated the two germline ends. The CDR3 coding sequence is TGTGCCAGCAGCTTAATTGGTTTAGGAGGAGCCACCGGGGAGCTGTTTTTT. It encodes CASSLIGLGGATGELFF.